This TCR beta chain originates from a study of breast tumors, draining lymph nodes, adjacent tissues. Whole-study results and caveats: Tumor repertoires ranked between lymph nodes and nontumor tissue in diversity, with V and J gene preferences. Data fit most tumor T cells coming from lymph node, expanding in tumor. Luminal-like breast cancer showed significantly higher tumor–nontumor repertoire similarity than basal-like. The lymph node origin of tumor T cells was framed as consistent with a hypothesis, not demonstrated.

Trimming took 2 bases from V and 5 from J; bases not matched to a gene: 3. The CDR3 loop spans 16 amino acids. Germline CDR1 and CDR2: SGHVS and FNYEAQ. This clonotype was picked up many times. Its antigen is unknown. TCRdb independently ran MiXCR on the multiplex PCR reads; one entry per CDR3 protein. The table includes under 300,000 distinct CDR3 sequences, less than 35% detected once. Axillary draining lymph nodes of breast cancer patients supplied the node samples. The receptor was isolated from a female donor with breast cancer. Some clones in this sample may be carry-over from other donors' samples. V usage is TRBV7-6 and J usage is TRBJ2-2; 12 bases line up with TRBD2. The sequenced sample was axillary lymph node tissue. CDR3 sequence: CASSLTLAGGTGELFF. Here the CDR3 DNA reads TGTGCCAGCAGCTTAACGCTAGCGGGGGGGACCGGGGAGCTGTTTTTT.